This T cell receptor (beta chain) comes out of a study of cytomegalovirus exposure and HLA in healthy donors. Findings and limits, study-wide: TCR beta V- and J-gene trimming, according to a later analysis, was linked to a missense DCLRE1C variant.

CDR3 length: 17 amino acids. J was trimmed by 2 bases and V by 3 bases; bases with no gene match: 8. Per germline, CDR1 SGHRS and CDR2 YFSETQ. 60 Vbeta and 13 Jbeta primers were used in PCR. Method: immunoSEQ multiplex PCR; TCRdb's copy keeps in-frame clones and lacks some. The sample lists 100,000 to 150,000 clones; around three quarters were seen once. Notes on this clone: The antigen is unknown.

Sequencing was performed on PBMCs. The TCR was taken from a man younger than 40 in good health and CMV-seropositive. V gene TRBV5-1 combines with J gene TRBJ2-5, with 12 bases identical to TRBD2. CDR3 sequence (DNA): TGCGCCAGCAGCTCTACGCGGACTAGCGGGGAACAAGAGACCCAGTACTTC. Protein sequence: CASSSTRTSGEQETQYF.